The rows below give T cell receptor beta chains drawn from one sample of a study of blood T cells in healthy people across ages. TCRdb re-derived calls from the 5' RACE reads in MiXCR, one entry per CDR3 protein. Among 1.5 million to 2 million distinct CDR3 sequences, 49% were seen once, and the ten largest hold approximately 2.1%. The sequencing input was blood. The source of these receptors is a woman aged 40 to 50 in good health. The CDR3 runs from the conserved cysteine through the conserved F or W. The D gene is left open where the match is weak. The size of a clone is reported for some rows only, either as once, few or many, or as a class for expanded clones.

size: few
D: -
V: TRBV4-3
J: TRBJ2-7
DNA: TGCGCCAGCAGCCAGCTGGACAGCGGTCCCTACGAGCAGTACTTC
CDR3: CASSQLDSGPYEQYF

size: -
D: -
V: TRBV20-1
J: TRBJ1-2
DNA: TGCAGTGCTAGAGATCAGGGAGGGGCGGGCTATGGCTACACCTTC
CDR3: CSARDQGGAGYGYTF

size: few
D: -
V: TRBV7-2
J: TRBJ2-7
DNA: TGTGCCAGCAGACCCACGAATCAGGAGCCGGCCTACGAGCAGTACTTC
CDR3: CASRPTNQEPAYEQYF

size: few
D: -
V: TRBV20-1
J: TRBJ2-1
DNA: TGCAGTGCTAGGGACGCGCCTTACAATGAGCAGTTCTTC
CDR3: CSARDAPYNEQFF

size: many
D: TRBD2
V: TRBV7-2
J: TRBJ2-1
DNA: TGTGCCAGCAGAACACTAGCGGGGGGGTACAATGAGCAGTTCTTC
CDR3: CASRTLAGGYNEQFF

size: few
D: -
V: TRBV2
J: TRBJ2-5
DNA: TGTGCCAGCAGTGAAATCGATTTGCGTATATCCCAAGAGACCCAGTACTTC
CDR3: CASSEIDLRISQETQYF

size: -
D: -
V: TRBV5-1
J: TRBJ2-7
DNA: TGCGCCAGCAGCTGGACGACGCAAGGAGGTTACGAGCAGTACTTC
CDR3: CASSWTTQGGYEQYF

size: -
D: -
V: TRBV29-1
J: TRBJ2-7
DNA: TGCAGCGTTGACGACCCGACAGGTGGGCATCGAGAGCAGTACTTC
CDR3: CSVDDPTGGHREQYF

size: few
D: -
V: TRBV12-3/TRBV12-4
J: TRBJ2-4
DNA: TGTGCCAGCAGTTCGAAAGGTGGCAGGGCCAAAAACATTCAGTACTTC
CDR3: CASSSKGGRAKNIQYF

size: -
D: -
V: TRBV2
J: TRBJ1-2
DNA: TGTGCCAGCAGTCGGGACACCCAGTCCGGCTACACCTTC
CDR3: CASSRDTQSGYTF

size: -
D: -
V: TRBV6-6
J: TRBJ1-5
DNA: TGTGCCAGCAGTCCCTCTCTTTCGCGGCCCCAGCATTTT
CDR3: CASSPSLSRPQHF

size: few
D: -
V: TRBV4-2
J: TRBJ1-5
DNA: TGTGCCAGCAGCCAGGGACCCGTAGATCCGCCCCAGCATTTT
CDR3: CASSQGPVDPPQHF

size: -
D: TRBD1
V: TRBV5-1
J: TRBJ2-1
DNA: TGCGCCAGCAGTATGACAGGGGACTCCTACAATGAGCAGTTCTTC
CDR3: CASSMTGDSYNEQFF

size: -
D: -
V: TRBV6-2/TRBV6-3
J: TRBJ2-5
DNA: TGTGCCAGCAGTTACGCCACGACGCAAGAGACCCAGTACTTC
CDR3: CASSYATTQETQYF

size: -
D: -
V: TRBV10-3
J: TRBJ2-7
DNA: TGTGCCATCAGTGACGGGACCAACTCCTACGAGCAGTACTTC
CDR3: CAISDGTNSYEQYF

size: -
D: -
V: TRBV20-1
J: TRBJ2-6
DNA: TGCAGTGCTGTTCTGGGTGGGGCCAACGTCCTGACTTTC
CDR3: CSAVLGGANVLTF

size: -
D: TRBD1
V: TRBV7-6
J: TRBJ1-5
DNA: TGTGCCAGCAGCCCGGACAGGCCTCCGAGCAATCAGCCCCAGCATTTT
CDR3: CASSPDRPPSNQPQHF

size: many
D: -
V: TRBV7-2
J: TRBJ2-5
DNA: TGTGCCAGCAGCTTAGAGCAGGGGCCTATTCAAGAGACCCAGTACTTC
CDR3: CASSLEQGPIQETQYF

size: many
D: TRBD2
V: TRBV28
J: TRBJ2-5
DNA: TGTGCCAGCAGCTTACCCGGGGGGGGAGAGACCCAGTACTTC
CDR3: CASSLPGGGETQYF

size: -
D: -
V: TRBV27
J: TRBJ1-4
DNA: TGTGCCAGCAGTCCGACGGGGTACTCTTCCGAAAAACTGTTTTTT
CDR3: CASSPTGYSSEKLFF